The clone carrying this TCR beta chain has more than one count but fewer than ten. Germline CDR1 SGHRS, CDR2 YFSETQ. V was shortened by 0 bases and J by 5 bases, with 15 bases between the two germline ends. The CDR3 is 16 amino acids. The data were obtained in a study of T cells after posttransplantation cyclophosphamide. Clones were sequenced by immunoSEQ multiplex PCR, and TCRdb holds only the in-frame ones, with some missing. The table includes approximately 4,900 clones, roughly 80% detected once. Busulfan-fludarabine conditioning, marrow transplant, and cyclophosphamide on days +3 and +4 were administered.

The receptor's source is a male patient aged 60 to 75 who received an allogeneic stem cell transplant from an unrelated donor, was CMV-positive, and had no GVHD. Some T cells may be supplied by the graft donor. The chain couples TRBV5-1 to TRBJ1-5, with D maybe TRBD1 (6 bases). The source material was PBMCs, sampled after allogeneic stem cell transplant with posttransplant cyclophosphamide. CDR3 nucleotide sequence: TGCGCCAGCAGCTTGGATCCTGTCAGGGGTGATCAGCCCCAGCATTTT. Residues: CASSLDPVRGDQPQHF.